One and the same sample provided the 23 T cell receptor beta chains below, sequenced in a study of blood T cell repertoires in COVID-19. Generated by immunoSEQ multiplex PCR, the TCRdb table keeps only in-frame clones and is missing some. The sample includes more than 30,000 clones, more than 70% of them seen just once. Specimen: peripheral blood. The source is a woman aged 40-49 years with active or convalescent COVID-19.

The J gene is TRBJ2-2, the V gene TRBV10-1; D is unresolved. Germline V gene data show CDR1 as WNHNN and CDR2 as SYGVQD (reference sequence). The V and J ends lost 6 bases and 8 bases respectively, with 13 bases between them. This CDR3 has 13 residues. CDR3 sequence: CASSKTVLGELFF. CDR3 sequence (DNA): TGCGCCAGCAGCAAAACGGTGTTGGGGGAGCTGTTTTTT.

This clone was picked up a small number of times. The chain links TRBV7-2 to TRBJ1-4, with TRBD1 identical over 9 bases. The CDR3 runs to 15 residues. Trimming removed 0 bases from V and 14 bases from J; junction bases left unmatched: 10. Per germline, CDR1 SGHTA and CDR2 FQGNSA. The CDR3 sequence is CASSLAGTGIVRLFF. Here the CDR3 DNA reads TGTGCCAGCAGCTTAGCGGGGACAGGGATAGTGAGGCTGTTTTTT.

V is TRBV18 and J is TRBJ2-2, with a tentative D call TRBD2 (5 bases). The CDR3 sequence is 16 residues long. V lost 3 bases, J lost 2 bases, and 13 bases lay in between. The germline gives CDR1 KGHSH, CDR2 LQKENI. The CDR3 reads CASSPSGSVNTGELFF. CDR3 sequence (DNA): TGTGCCAGCTCACCGTCGGGGTCGGTTAACACCGGGGAGCTGTTTTTT.

The chain combines TRBV7-2 with TRBJ2-1; the D is unclear. V was shortened by 2 bases and J by 3 bases, with 8 bases between the two germline ends. There are 14 residues in the CDR3. Germline loops: CDR1 SGHTA, CDR2 FQGNSA. The CDR3 sequence: CASSLRQNYNEQFF. In DNA form, the CDR3 reads TGTGCCAGCAGCTTACGTCAGAACTACAATGAGCAGTTCTTC.

CDR3: CASALTAGRRYEQYF. CDR3 in DNA: TGTGCTAGTGCCCTGACAGCAGGACGTAGGTACGAGCAGTACTTC. V usage is TRBV12-5 and J usage is TRBJ2-7, with D tentatively TRBD1 (5 bases). The germline CDR1 and CDR2 sequences are LGHNT and FRNRAP. This CDR3 comprises 15 residues. Between the trimmed V and J ends, which lost 7 bases and 4 bases, there was a span of 20 bases.

CDR3 DNA: TGTGCCAGCGGAGCTAGCGGGAGCTCCTACGAGCAGTACTTC. Its translation: CASGASGSSYEQYF. The V call is TRBV27, the J call TRBJ2-7, with 10 bases fitting TRBD2. V lost 8 bases to trimming and J lost 0 bases; unmatched junction nucleotides: 4. Germline assignment: CDR1 MNHEY and CDR2 SMNVEV (reference sequence). The CDR3 sequence is 14 residues long.

V is TRBV5-6 and J is TRBJ2-3, with no clear D. There are 14 residues in the CDR3. Germline V gene data show CDR1 as SGHDT and CDR2 as YYEEEE. Trimming removed 0 bases from V and 3 bases from J, with 8 bases in between. The chain's CDR3 is CASSLGPVTDTQYF. The CDR3 coding sequence is TGTGCCAGCAGCTTGGGTCCAGTAACAGATACGCAGTATTTT.

This clone was seen only once. The genes are TRBV6-2 or TRBV6-3 and TRBJ2-1; D is uncertain. Germline CDR1 and CDR2: MNHEY and SVGEGT. The CDR3 loop spans 14 amino acids. Trimming took off 2 bases at V and 1 base at J, with 6 bases between the two ends. DNA of the CDR3: TGTGCCAGCAGTTACCTTCAGTCCTACAATGAGCAGTTCTTC. This encodes CASSYLQSYNEQFF.

The chain employs TRBV27 and TRBJ1-5; possibly TRBD1 for D (5 bases). Germline loops: CDR1 MNHEY, CDR2 SMNVEV (reference sequence). V was trimmed by 5 bases and J by 2 bases, leaving 13 bases between them. This CDR3 is built from 15 residues. The CDR3: CASSRGVIGNQPQHF. CDR3 coding DNA: TGTGCCAGCAGTCGGGGGGTAATCGGCAATCAGCCCCAGCATTTT.

The chain combines TRBV7-9 with TRBJ2-1; possibly TRBD2 for D (5 bases). Germline lookup yields CDR1 SEHNR and CDR2 FQNEAQ (reference sequence). Trimming stripped 1 base from V and 10 bases from J, with 11 bases between. The CDR3 has 13 amino acids. CDR3 protein: CASSLGWESEQFF. As DNA, the CDR3 is TGTGCCAGCAGCTTAGGTTGGGAGTCGGAGCAGTTCTTC.

V and J are TRBV30 and TRBJ1-5, with TRBD1 matching 9 bases. Germline V gene lookup returns CDR1 GTSNPN and CDR2 SVGIG (reference sequence). This CDR3 has 16 residues. The V and J ends lost 0 bases and 7 bases, in that order; junction bases with no gene match: 10. CDR3 sequence reads: CAWSVLGTGLGQPQHF. The CDR3 DNA is TGTGCCTGGAGTGTACTGGGGACAGGGTTGGGCCAGCCCCAGCATTTT.

The chain combines TRBV5-5 with TRBJ2-1, with D uncertain. This CDR3 is built from 14 residues. V lost 1 base, J lost 8 bases, and 13 bases lay in between. Germline V gene sequence: CDR1 SGHKS, CDR2 YYEKEE (reference sequence). The CDR3: CASSLKYLGDEQFF. As DNA, the CDR3 is TGTGCCAGCAGCTTGAAATATCTGGGCGATGAGCAGTTCTTC.

The rearrangement uses TRBV6-1 and TRBJ1-1, with TRBD1 identical over 7 bases. Trimming removed 0 bases from V and 6 bases from J; junction bases left unmatched: 7. CDR3 length equals 15 residues. Germline CDR1 and CDR2: MNHNS and SASEGT. The DNA for the CDR3 is TGTGCCAGCAGTGAAGCGGGGGACAGAAGGGCTGAAGCTTTCTTT. It is translated as CASSEAGDRRAEAFF.

This chain uses TRBV12-5 with TRBJ2-1, with TRBD2 identical over 7 bases. Per germline, CDR1 LGHNT and CDR2 FRNRAP. Unmatched junction bases numbered 4, after V lost 3 bases and J lost 8 bases. CDR3 length: 13 residues. The CDR3 is CASGFWGGDEQFF. CDR3 sequence (DNA): TGTGCTAGTGGTTTCTGGGGGGGGGATGAGCAGTTCTTC.

This clone was picked up a small number of times. This chain joins TRBV7-9 and TRBJ2-1; 9 positions match TRBD2. The CDR3 sequence is 13 residues long. The germline CDR1 and CDR2 sequences are SEHNR and FQNEAQ (reference sequence). The J segment lost 9 bases and the V segment lost 4 bases, leaving 4 bases of the junction unmatched. The CDR3 nucleotides read TGTGCCAGCAGCTGGGGACTAGCCGGTGAGCAGTTCTTC. Residues: CASSWGLAGEQFF.

This chain connects TRBV5-1 to TRBJ2-3; 10 bases are a match to TRBD2. The CDR3 is made up of 17 amino acids. The germline V gene encodes CDR1 SGHRS and CDR2 YFSETQ. V was pared by 3 bases and J by 7 bases, with 14 bases of the junction left unmatched. The CDR3 here is CASSWETSGSLRNTQYF. For the CDR3, the DNA is TGCGCCAGCAGCTGGGAGACTAGCGGGTCCTTACGGAATACGCAGTATTTT.

The chain's CDR3 is CATSDFRGGGQETQYF. The DNA for the CDR3 is TGTGCCACCAGTGATTTCAGGGGAGGGGGCCAAGAGACCCAGTACTTC. The gene calls are TRBV24-1 and TRBJ2-5, with D perhaps TRBD2 (7 bases). The CDR3 length is 16 residues. Trimming pared 1 base from V and 1 base from J, leaving 12 bases between. Germline values: CDR1 KGHDR, CDR2 SFDVKD.

The chain recombines TRBV5-6 with TRBJ2-7, with 7 bases fitting TRBD2. The CDR3 sequence is 14 residues long. With V trimmed by 4 bases and J by 4 bases, 8 bases remained unmatched. Germline V gives CDR1 SGHDT, CDR2 YYEEEE. CDR3 coding DNA: TGTGCCAGCAGCCGCGCCCCGGGGGGTTACGAGCAGTACTTC. Its translation: CASSRAPGGYEQYF.

CDR3 bases: TGTGCCACCTCGAAGTCTGCAGGGTTGAACACTGAAGCTTTCTTT. Protein product: CATSKSAGLNTEAFF. This chain connects TRBV27 to TRBJ1-1; D is perhaps TRBD1 (5 bases). Germline V gene sequence: CDR1 MNHEY, CDR2 SMNVEV (reference sequence). Trimming removed 10 bases from V and 0 bases from J, with 18 bases in between. The CDR3 extends over 15 amino acids.

The V call is TRBV19, the J call TRBJ2-3, with a weak D call TRBD2 (6 bases). V was cut by 3 bases and J by 0 bases, with 10 bases left in between. CDR1 is LNHDA, CDR2 SQIVND, per germline (reference sequence). CDR3 length: 15 residues. CDR3 residues: CASSIPAGSTDTQYF. The DNA of the CDR3 is TGTGCCAGTAGTATCCCCGCGGGGAGCACAGATACGCAGTATTTT.

The V and J genes are TRBV27 and TRBJ2-7; D not certain. The CDR3 runs to 14 residues. V lost 2 bases to trimming and J lost 3 bases, with 11 bases between them. Germline V CDR1 and CDR2: MNHEY, SMNVEV (reference sequence). CDR3 sequence: CASSLRFGLYEQYF. The CDR3 DNA reads TGTGCCAGCAGTTTACGGTTTGGTCTCTACGAGCAGTACTTC.

The rearrangement links TRBV29-1 to TRBJ1-2; no clear D gene. Germline loops: CDR1 SQVTM, CDR2 ANQGSEA. The CDR3 runs 11 residues. The V gene lost 3 bases and the J gene lost 7 bases, with 9 bases spanning the gap. The CDR3 nucleotides read TGCAGCGTTGATCCGGGGAGTGGCTACACCTTC. Protein product: CSVDPGSGYTF.

This chain links TRBV7-3 with TRBJ2-3; TRBD1 is a possible D gene (5 bases). Germline values: CDR1 SGHTA, CDR2 FQGTGA. This CDR3 contains 15 residues. Trimming took 5 bases from V and 2 from J, leaving 14 bases between them. The DNA for the CDR3 is TGTGCCAGCAGCCCAGGGCCCCTCCCCACAGATACGCAGTATTTT. Its protein product is CASSPGPLPTDTQYF.